The clone carrying this T cell receptor beta chain was seen a few times. TCR beta CDR3 regions were amplified from RNA transcripts. The TCR CDR3 was amplified in a first-round RT-PCR using the HTBI primer set. TCRdb itself ran the multiplex PCR reads through MiXCR, one entry per CDR3 protein. The profile covers approximately 870,000 distinct CDR3 sequences, with over 35% appearing a single time and approximately 8.7% taken by the ten largest. This record belongs to a study of T cells in Graves' hyperthyroidism and ophthalmopathy. CDR3 length: 15 amino acids. The V segment lost 7 bases and the J segment 0 bases; nucleotides outside the gene matches: 5. CDR1 is LNHDA, CDR2 SQIVND, per germline (reference sequence).

The J gene is TRBJ1-5, the V gene TRBV19, with 8 bases identical to TRBD1. The sequencing input was blood. The receptor was derived from a man between 18 and 35 years old with Graves' hyperthyroidism. The CDR3 loop is CASTPTGVSNQPQHF. The CDR3 bases are TGTGCCAGTACCCCGACAGGGGTTAGCAATCAGCCCCAGCATTTT.